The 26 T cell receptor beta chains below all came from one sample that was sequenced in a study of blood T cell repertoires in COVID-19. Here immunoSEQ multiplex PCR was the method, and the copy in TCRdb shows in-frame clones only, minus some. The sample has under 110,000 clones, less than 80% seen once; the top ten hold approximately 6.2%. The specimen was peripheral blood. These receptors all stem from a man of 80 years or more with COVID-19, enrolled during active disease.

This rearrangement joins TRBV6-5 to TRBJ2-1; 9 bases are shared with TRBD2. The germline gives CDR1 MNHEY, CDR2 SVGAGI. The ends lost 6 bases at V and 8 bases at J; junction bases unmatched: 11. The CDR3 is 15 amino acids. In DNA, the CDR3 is TGTGCCAGCAGGGACCCCCGGGCGGGAGGGGATGAGCAGTTCTTC. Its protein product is CASRDPRAGGDEQFF.

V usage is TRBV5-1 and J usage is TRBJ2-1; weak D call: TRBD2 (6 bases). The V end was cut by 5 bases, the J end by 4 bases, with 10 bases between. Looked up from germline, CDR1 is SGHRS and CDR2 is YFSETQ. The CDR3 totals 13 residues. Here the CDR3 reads CASSWDFYNEQFF. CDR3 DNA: TGCGCCAGCAGTTGGGACTTTTACAATGAGCAGTTCTTC.

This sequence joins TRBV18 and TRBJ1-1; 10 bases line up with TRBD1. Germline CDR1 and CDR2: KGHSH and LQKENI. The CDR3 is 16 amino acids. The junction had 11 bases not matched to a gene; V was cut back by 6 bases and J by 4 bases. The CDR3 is CASSFTGTGEGTEAFF. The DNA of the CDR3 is TGTGCCAGCTCGTTTACCGGGACAGGGGAGGGCACTGAAGCTTTCTTT.

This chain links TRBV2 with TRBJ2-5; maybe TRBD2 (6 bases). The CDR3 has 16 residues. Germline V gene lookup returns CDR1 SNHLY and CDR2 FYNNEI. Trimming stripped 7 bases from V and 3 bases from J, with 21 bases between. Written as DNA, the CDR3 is TGTGCCAGCACCATGAGGGGACTTATCCGAAAAGAGACCCAGTACTTC. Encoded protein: CASTMRGLIRKETQYF. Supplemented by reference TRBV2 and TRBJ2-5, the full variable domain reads EPEVTQTPSHQVTQMGQEVILRCVPISNHLYFYWYRQILGQKVEFLVSFYNNEISEKSEIFDDQFSVERPDGSNFTLKIRSTKLEDSAMYFCASTMRGLIRKETQYFGPGTRLLVL.

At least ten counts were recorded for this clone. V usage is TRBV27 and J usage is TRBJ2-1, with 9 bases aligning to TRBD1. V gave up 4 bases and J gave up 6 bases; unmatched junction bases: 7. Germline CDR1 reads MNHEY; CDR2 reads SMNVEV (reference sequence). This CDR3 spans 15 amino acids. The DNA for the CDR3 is TGTGCCAGCAGTTCCTCGGGACAGGGAATCAATGAGCAGTTCTTC. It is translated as CASSSSGQGINEQFF.

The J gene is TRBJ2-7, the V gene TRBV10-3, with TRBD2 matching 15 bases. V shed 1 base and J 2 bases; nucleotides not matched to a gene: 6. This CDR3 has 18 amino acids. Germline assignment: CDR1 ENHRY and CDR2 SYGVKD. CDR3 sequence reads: CAISEFGTSGRPAYEQYF. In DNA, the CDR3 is TGTGCCATCAGTGAGTTTGGGACTAGCGGGAGGCCGGCCTACGAGCAGTACTTC.

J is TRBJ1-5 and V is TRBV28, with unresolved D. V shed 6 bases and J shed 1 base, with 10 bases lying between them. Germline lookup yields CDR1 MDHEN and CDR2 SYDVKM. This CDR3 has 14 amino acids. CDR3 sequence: CASRFAGSNQPQHF. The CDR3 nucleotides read TGTGCCAGCAGGTTCGCCGGGAGCAATCAGCCCCAGCATTTT.

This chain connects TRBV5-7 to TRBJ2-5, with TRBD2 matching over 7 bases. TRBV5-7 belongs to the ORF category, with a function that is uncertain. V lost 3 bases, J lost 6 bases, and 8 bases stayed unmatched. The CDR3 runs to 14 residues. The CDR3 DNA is TGTGCCAGCAGCTCCCCGGGAGGCTCAAAGACCCAGTACTTC. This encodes CASSSPGGSKTQYF.

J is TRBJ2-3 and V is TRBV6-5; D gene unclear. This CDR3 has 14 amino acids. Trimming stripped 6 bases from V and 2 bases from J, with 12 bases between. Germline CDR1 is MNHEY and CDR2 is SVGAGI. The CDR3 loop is CASSPSGPTDTQYF. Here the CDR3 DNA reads TGTGCCAGCAGCCCCTCCGGTCCCACAGATACGCAGTATTTT.

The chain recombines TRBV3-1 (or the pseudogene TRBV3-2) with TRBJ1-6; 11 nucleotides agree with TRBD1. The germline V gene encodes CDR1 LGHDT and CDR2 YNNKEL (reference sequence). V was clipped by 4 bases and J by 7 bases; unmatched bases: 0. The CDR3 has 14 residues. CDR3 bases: TGTGCCAGCAGCCGGGACAGGGGGAATTCACCCCTCCACTTT. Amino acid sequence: CASSRDRGNSPLHF.

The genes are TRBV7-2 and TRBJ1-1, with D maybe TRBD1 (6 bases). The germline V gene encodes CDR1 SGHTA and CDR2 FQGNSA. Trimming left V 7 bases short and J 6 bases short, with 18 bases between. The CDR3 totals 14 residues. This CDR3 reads CASTKGGSLSEAFF. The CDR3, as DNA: TGTGCCAGCACCAAGGGGGGGAGTTTGTCTGAAGCTTTCTTT.

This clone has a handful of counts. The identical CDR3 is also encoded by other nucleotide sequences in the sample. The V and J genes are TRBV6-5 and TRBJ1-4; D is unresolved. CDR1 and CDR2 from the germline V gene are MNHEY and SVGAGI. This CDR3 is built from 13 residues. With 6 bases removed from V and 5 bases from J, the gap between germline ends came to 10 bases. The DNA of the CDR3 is TGTGCCAGCAGCCAGGTCCTGAATGAAAAACTGTTTTTT. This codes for CASSQVLNEKLFF.

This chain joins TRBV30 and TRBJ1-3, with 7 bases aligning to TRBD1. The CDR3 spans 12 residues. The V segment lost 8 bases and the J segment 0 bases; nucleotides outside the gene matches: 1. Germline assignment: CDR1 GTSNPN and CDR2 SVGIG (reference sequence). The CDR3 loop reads CAGTVSGNTIYF. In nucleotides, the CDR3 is TGTGCCGGGACAGTCTCTGGAAACACCATATATTTT.

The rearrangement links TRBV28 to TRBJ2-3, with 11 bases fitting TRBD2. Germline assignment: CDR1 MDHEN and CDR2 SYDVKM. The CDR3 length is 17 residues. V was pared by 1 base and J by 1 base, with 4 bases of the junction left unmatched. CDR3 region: CASSLFSGRARTDTQYF. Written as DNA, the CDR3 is TGTGCCAGCAGTTTATTTAGCGGGAGGGCCCGCACAGATACGCAGTATTTT.

DNA of the CDR3: TGTGCCAGCAGCCTCCGGAGGGCCGACAACGCCGGGGAGCTGTTTTTT. This sequence encodes CASSLRRADNAGELFF. The chain uses TRBV7-2 and TRBJ2-2, with a tentative D call TRBD2 (6 bases). The ends were cut back, 5 bases at V and 6 bases at J, with 19 bases in the middle. Germline V gene lookup returns CDR1 SGHTA and CDR2 FQGNSA. The CDR3 totals 16 residues.

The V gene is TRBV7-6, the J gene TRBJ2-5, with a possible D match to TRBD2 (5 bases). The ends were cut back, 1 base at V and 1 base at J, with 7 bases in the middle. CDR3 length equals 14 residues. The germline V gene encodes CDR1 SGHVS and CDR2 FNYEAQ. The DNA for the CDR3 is TGTGCCAGCAGCTTAGGCGGGTCCCAAGAGACCCAGTACTTC. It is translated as CASSLGGSQETQYF.

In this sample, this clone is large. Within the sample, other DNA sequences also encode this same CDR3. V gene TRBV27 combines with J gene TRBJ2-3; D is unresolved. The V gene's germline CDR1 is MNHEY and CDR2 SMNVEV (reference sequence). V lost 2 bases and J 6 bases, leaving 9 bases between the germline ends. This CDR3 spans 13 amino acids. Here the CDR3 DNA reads TGTGCCAGCAGTTTAAGCCGTCCGGATACGCAGTATTTT. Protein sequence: CASSLSRPDTQYF.

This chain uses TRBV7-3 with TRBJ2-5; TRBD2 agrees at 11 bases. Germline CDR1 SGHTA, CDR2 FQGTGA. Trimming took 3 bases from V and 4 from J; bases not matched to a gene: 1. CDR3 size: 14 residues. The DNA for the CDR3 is TGTGCCAGCAGCTTTGGGACTAGCGGAGAGACCCAGTACTTC. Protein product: CASSFGTSGETQYF.

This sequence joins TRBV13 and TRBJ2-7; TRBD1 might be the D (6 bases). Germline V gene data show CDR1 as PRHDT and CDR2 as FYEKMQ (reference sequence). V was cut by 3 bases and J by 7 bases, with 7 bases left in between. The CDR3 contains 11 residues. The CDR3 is CASSLGAEQYF. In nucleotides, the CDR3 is TGTGCCAGCAGCTTGGGGGCGGAGCAGTACTTC.

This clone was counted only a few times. This CDR3 is CASSPLTGPYEQYF. The CDR3 DNA is TGTGCCAGCTCACCACTAACGGGTCCCTACGAGCAGTACTTC. This chain joins TRBV18 and TRBJ2-7, with unresolved D. The CDR3 has 14 residues. Between the trimmed V and J ends, which lost 1 base and 2 bases, there was a span of 9 bases. CDR1 KGHSH and CDR2 LQKENI come from the germline V gene. Full variable domain (remainder filled in from reference TRBV18 and TRBJ2-7): NAGVMQNPRHLVRRRGQEARLRCSPMKGHSHVYWYRQLPEEGLKFMVYLQKENIIDESGMPKERFSAEFPKEGPSILRIQQVVRGDSAAYFCASSPLTGPYEQYFGPGTRLTVT.

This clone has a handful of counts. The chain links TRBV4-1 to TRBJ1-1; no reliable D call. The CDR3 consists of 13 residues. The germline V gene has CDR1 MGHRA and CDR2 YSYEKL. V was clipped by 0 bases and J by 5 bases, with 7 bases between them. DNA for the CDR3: TGCGCCAGCAGCCAAGATCCGGTGACTGAAGCTTTCTTT. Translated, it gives CASSQDPVTEAFF.

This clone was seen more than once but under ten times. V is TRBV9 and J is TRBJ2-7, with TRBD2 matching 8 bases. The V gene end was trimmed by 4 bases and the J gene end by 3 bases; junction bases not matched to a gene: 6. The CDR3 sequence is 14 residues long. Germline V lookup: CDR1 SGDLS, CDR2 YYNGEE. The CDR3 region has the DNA TGTGCCAGCAGCCCGCGTCTAGCGGGCTACGAGCAGTACTTC. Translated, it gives CASSPRLAGYEQYF.

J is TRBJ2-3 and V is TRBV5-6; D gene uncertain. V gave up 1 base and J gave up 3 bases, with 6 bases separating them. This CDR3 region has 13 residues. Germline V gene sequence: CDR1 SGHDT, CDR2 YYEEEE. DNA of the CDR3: TGTGCCAGCAGCTTGCACGGGACAGATACGCAGTATTTT. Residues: CASSLHGTDTQYF. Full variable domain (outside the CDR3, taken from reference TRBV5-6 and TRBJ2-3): DAGVTQSPTHLIKTRGQQVTLRCSPKSGHDTVSWYQQALGQGPQFIFQYYEEEERQRGNFPDRFSGHQFPNYSSELNVNALLLGDSALYLCASSLHGTDTQYFGPGTRLTVL.

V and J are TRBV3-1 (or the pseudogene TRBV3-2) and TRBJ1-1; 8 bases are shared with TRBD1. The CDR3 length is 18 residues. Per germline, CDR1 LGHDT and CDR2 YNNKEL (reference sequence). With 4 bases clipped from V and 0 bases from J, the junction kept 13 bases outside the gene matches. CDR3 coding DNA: TGTGCCAGCAGCCGAGCAGGGGGCTGGGGGCGCCTGAACACTGAAGCTTTCTTT. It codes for CASSRAGGWGRLNTEAFF.

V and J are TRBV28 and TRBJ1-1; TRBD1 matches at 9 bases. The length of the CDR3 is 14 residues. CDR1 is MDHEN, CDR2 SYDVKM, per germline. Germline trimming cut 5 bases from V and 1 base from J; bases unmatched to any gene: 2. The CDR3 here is CASSPQGANTEAFF. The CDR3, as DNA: TGTGCCAGCAGTCCACAGGGGGCGAACACTGAAGCTTTCTTT.

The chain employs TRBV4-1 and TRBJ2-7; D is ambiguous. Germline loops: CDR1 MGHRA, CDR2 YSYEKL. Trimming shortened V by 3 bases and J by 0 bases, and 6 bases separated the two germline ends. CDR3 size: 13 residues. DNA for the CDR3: TGCGCCAGCAGCCATCCGGGCTCCTACGAGCAGTACTTC. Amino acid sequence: CASSHPGSYEQYF.